The next 5 T cell receptor beta chains were all read from a single sample in a study of blood T cell repertoires in COVID-19 (dated by TCRdb to 2018 to 2020). Receptor libraries were prepared by the immunoSEQ multiplex PCR assay. TCRdb limited this immuneACCESS table to in-frame rearrangements with V and J called. A share of clones is missing; checked studies link under half to unresolved V genes, and the rest is unexplained. The table for this sample lists approximately 120,000 clones; about 90% of them were counted only once. The ten largest clones represent around 2.1% of the sample. The sequenced sample consisted of peripheral blood. The receptors originated from a man between 45 and 60 years old with COVID-19, enrolled during active disease.

The chain combines TRBV7-2 with TRBJ1-4, with TRBD1 as a possible D gene (6 bases). The CDR3 covers 16 residues. Trimming removed 3 bases from V and 8 bases from J, with 19 bases in between. CDR1 SGHTA and CDR2 FQGNSA come from the germline V gene. CDR3 DNA: TGTGCCAGCAGCTTTAATGGGGGGGGGCAGCCAGAAAAACTGTTTTTT. This gives the protein CASSFNGGGQPEKLFF.

The CDR3 sequence is CASSFRGNEQFF. For the CDR3, the DNA is TGTGCCAGCAGCTTTCGGGGGAATGAGCAGTTCTTC. The chain couples TRBV27 to TRBJ2-1, with D possibly TRBD2 on 6 matching bases. The germline V and J ends were trimmed by 6 bases and 7 bases, with 10 bases remaining between them. From germline, CDR1 is MNHEY and CDR2 SMNVEV (reference sequence). The CDR3 loop spans 12 amino acids.

This chain connects TRBV19 to TRBJ2-7, with a weak D call TRBD2 (6 bases). Trimming removed 4 bases at V and 4 bases at J, with 17 bases between. The length of the CDR3 is 15 residues. Germline CDR1 reads LNHDA; CDR2 reads SQIVND (reference sequence). The CDR3 region is CASSRSGRLGYEQYF. CDR3 DNA sequence: TGTGCCAGTAGTAGATCCGGGAGACTCGGTTACGAGCAGTACTTC.

The chain joins TRBV24-1 to TRBJ2-3, with 7 bases matching TRBD1. Germline assignment: CDR1 KGHDR and CDR2 SFDVKD. The CDR3 spans 15 residues. Germline trimming cut 1 base from V and 1 base from J; bases unmatched to any gene: 1. The CDR3 loop reads CATSDFGTGTDTQYF. As DNA, the CDR3 is TGTGCCACCAGTGATTTCGGGACAGGCACAGATACGCAGTATTTT.

V usage is TRBV18 and J usage is TRBJ1-1, with TRBD1 identical over 7 bases. In germline, CDR1 is KGHSH, CDR2 LQKENI. V trimming: 3 bases; J trimming: 7 bases; junction bases outside the gene matches: 5. The CDR3 is 13 residues long. CDR3 sequence: CASSPGQTNEAFF. CDR3 DNA sequence: TGTGCCAGCTCACCGGGACAGACAAATGAAGCTTTCTTT.